This T cell receptor beta chain was found in a study of CD8+ T cells in alopecia areata. Study observations and caveats: It was lesional scalp, especially alopecia totalis/universalis, that showed higher clonality than normal scalp. With tofacitinib ongoing, many expanded lesional clones persisted in both scalp and blood.

Sequencing templates came from extracted RNA that was reverse transcribed into cDNA. Using immunoSEQ multiplex PCR, the repertoire was profiled, and TCRdb retains in-frame clones only, with some absent. The profile covers 200,000 to 250,000 clones, with more than 45% appearing a single time and 1.6% taken by the ten largest. This sample's treatment: oral pan-JAK inhibitor, 5-10 mg twice daily. Lesional scalp punch biopsies and peripheral blood came from alopecia areata patients. CDR1 GTSNPN and CDR2 SVGIG come from the germline V gene (reference sequence). Deletions cut 4 bases from V and 0 bases from J, with 9 bases between. The CDR3 is 14 residues long. Worth noting for this clone: Its cognate antigen is unknown.

The sample in question was CD4+ T cells sorted from blood, obtained at week 4, from a patient treated with tofacitinib. This receptor was obtained from a human donor with alopecia areata. The V and J genes are TRBV30 and TRBJ1-4; D ambiguous. CDR3 sequence: CAWKPLATNEKLFF. CDR3 coding DNA: TGTGCCTGGAAACCACTAGCAACTAATGAAAAACTGTTTTTT.